Shown below are 27 T cell receptor beta chains from a single sample sequenced in a study of blood T cell repertoires in COVID-19. Generated by immunoSEQ multiplex PCR, the TCRdb table keeps only in-frame clones and is missing some. The profile shows fewer than 150,000 clones, approximately 85% of them singletons. Sequenced material: peripheral blood. Source of these receptors: a middle-aged man with acute or convalescent COVID-19.

The rearrangement links TRBV5-1 to TRBJ2-7; 14 bases fit TRBD2. This CDR3 contains 16 residues. V shed 4 bases and J 6 bases; nucleotides not matched to a gene: 9. CDR1 and CDR2 from the germline V gene are SGHRS and YFSETQ. The CDR3 loop is CASSPGTSGRMGEQYF. The CDR3 DNA follows: TGCGCCAGCAGCCCGGGGACTAGCGGGAGAATGGGCGAGCAGTACTTC. Drawing the rest from reference TRBV5-1 and TRBJ2-7, the complete variable domain is KAGVTQTPRYLIKTRGQQVTLSCSPISGHRSVSWYQQTPGQGLQFLFEYFSETQRNKGNFPGRFSGRQFSNSRSEMNVSTLELGDSALYLCASSPGTSGRMGEQYFGPGTRLTVT.

This clone was counted a single time. The chain joins TRBV28 to TRBJ1-2; 8 bases fit TRBD1. With 6 bases clipped from V and 2 bases from J, the junction kept 2 bases outside the gene matches. Germline CDR1 reads MDHEN; CDR2 reads SYDVKM. There are 13 residues in the CDR3. The CDR3 here is CASSWDRNYGYTF. The CDR3, as DNA: TGTGCCAGCAGCTGGGACAGGAACTATGGCTACACCTTC.

This clone was picked up a small number of times. The J gene is TRBJ1-1, the V gene TRBV9; D is uncertain. From germline, CDR1 is SGDLS and CDR2 YYNGEE. Trimming took off 0 bases at V and 3 bases at J, with 15 bases between the two ends. This CDR3 is built from 16 residues. The CDR3 is CASSVEGKSSDTEAFF. CDR3 bases: TGTGCCAGCAGCGTAGAAGGGAAGTCTAGCGACACTGAAGCTTTCTTT.

This chain joins TRBV28 and TRBJ2-1, with 15 bases matching TRBD2. Trimming cost V 3 bases and J 7 bases; bases outside gene matches: 7. The CDR3 contains 17 residues. Germline V CDR1 and CDR2: MDHEN, SYDVKM. The CDR3 bases are TGTGCCAGCAGTTTCCCCAGGGGACTAGCGGGGGGTAATGAGCAGTTCTTC. Its translation: CASSFPRGLAGGNEQFF. Full variable domain (missing parts from reference TRBV28 and TRBJ2-1): DVKVTQSSRYLVKRTGEKVFLECVQDMDHENMFWYRQDPGLGLRLIYFSYDVKMKEKGDIPEGYSVSREKKERFSLILESASTNQTSMYLCASSFPRGLAGGNEQFFGPGTRLTVL.

The rearrangement links TRBV10-2 to TRBJ2-1; maybe TRBD2 (6 bases). The CDR3 totals 13 residues. V lost 6 bases and J lost 4, with 10 bases in between. The germline CDR1 and CDR2 sequences are WSHSY and SAAADI. In DNA, the CDR3 is TGCGCCAGCAGCCTTAGCGGTTACAATGAGCAGTTCTTC. Its translation: CASSLSGYNEQFF.

This clone was counted once. The chain links TRBV12-5 to TRBJ1-1; a weak D match, TRBD1 (6 bases). Per germline, CDR1 LGHNT and CDR2 FRNRAP. CDR3 length: 13 residues. V lost 9 bases, J lost 2 bases, and 13 bases lay in between. Written as DNA, the CDR3 is TGTGCTAGCACCCTACAGGGTAACACTGAAGCTTTCTTT. Amino acids: CASTLQGNTEAFF.

The chain joins TRBV11-3 to TRBJ2-1, with D perhaps matching TRBD1 (6 bases). The CDR3 is 15 residues long. The V end was cut by 5 bases, the J end by 7 bases, with 18 bases between. Germline-derived CDR1 and CDR2 are SGHNT and YENEEA. This CDR3 reads CASSLSRGLRNEQFF. For the CDR3, the DNA is TGTGCCAGCAGCCTCAGCAGGGGTTTACGGAATGAGCAGTTCTTC.

The rearrangement uses TRBV24-1 and TRBJ2-5, with TRBD2 matching over 9 bases. The germline V gene encodes CDR1 KGHDR and CDR2 SFDVKD. Unmatched junction bases numbered 3, after V lost 6 bases and J lost 2 bases. The CDR3 runs to 14 residues. The CDR3 is CATSSGRIQETQYF. Written as DNA, the CDR3 is TGTGCCACCAGTAGCGGGAGGATACAAGAGACCCAGTACTTC.

This clone was observed once. The gene calls are TRBV5-4 and TRBJ2-7; the D is unclear. Germline CDR1 reads SGHNT; CDR2 reads YYREEE (reference sequence). The CDR3 is made up of 14 amino acids. Trimming shortened V by 4 bases and J by 0 bases, and 11 bases separated the two germline ends. The CDR3 reads CASSHAGSSYEQYF. In nucleotides, the CDR3 is TGTGCCAGCAGCCACGCAGGTAGCTCCTACGAGCAGTACTTC. Using reference TRBV5-4 and TRBJ2-7 for the parts outside the CDR3, the full variable domain is ETGVTQSPTHLIKTRGQQVTLRCSSQSGHNTVSWYQQALGQGPQFIFQYYREEENGRGNFPPRFSGLQFPNYSSELNVNALELDDSALYLCASSHAGSSYEQYFGPGTRLTVT.

The chain employs TRBV27 and TRBJ2-3, with D perhaps TRBD2 (6 bases). The CDR3 spans 15 residues. Trimming removed 6 bases at V and 1 base at J, with 14 bases between. Per the germline V gene, CDR1 is MNHEY and CDR2 is SMNVEV (reference sequence). CDR3 sequence reads: CASRIAGWGTDTQYF. In DNA form, the CDR3 reads TGTGCCAGCAGGATCGCGGGGTGGGGCACAGATACGCAGTATTTT.

The chain employs TRBV19 and TRBJ2-1, with TRBD1 matching over 11 bases. The CDR3 loop spans 15 amino acids. The germline CDR1 and CDR2 sequences are LNHDA and SQIVND (reference sequence). V shed 6 bases and J 3 bases; nucleotides not matched to a gene: 4. CDR3 coding DNA: TGTGCCAGTAGGCTGGGGACAGGGGGCTACAATGAGCAGTTCTTC. Translated, it gives CASRLGTGGYNEQFF.

The V gene is TRBV14, the J gene TRBJ1-1, with D perhaps TRBD1 (5 bases). Germline CDR1 reads SGHDN; CDR2 reads FVKESK. There are 15 residues in the CDR3. The germline V and J ends were trimmed by 1 base and 1 base, with 10 bases remaining between them. CDR3 residues: CASSQAWGGNTEAFF. DNA of the CDR3: TGTGCCAGCAGCCAAGCTTGGGGGGGGAACACTGAAGCTTTCTTT.

This chain uses TRBV18 with TRBJ1-3, with no clear D. Germline assignment: CDR1 KGHSH and CDR2 LQKENI. The germline V and J ends were trimmed by 2 bases and 9 bases, with 14 bases remaining between them. This CDR3 contains 14 residues. The DNA for the CDR3 is TGTGCCAGCTCACCAGAGGGATTGTGGGGCACCATATATTTT. This codes for CASSPEGLWGTIYF.

This clone was detected ten times or more. The rearrangement links TRBV7-3 to TRBJ1-3, with 10 bases fitting TRBD1. The CDR3 covers 15 residues. With V trimmed by 8 bases and J by 2 bases, 6 bases remained unmatched. Looked up from germline, CDR1 is SGHTA and CDR2 is FQGTGA. This chain's CDR3 is CASGPDRGPGNTIYF. CDR3 DNA: TGTGCCAGCGGACCTGACAGGGGGCCTGGAAACACCATATATTTT.

The rearrangement uses TRBV5-4 and TRBJ1-1, with a tentative D call TRBD1 (5 bases). The length of the CDR3 is 15 residues. Trimming removed 4 bases at V and 5 bases at J, with 18 bases between. The germline V gene has CDR1 SGHNT and CDR2 YYREEE (reference sequence). The DNA for the CDR3 is TGTGCCAGCAGCGGCCCGACAGCCGAAAAAACTGAAGCTTTCTTT. Translated: CASSGPTAEKTEAFF.

The chain is built from TRBV6-6 and TRBJ2-7, with 8 bases that match TRBD1. The CDR3 has 12 residues. Trimming removed 7 bases from V and 3 bases from J; junction bases left unmatched: 2. Germline CDR1 is MNHNY and CDR2 is SVGAGI (reference sequence). CDR3 loop: CASNRGNYEQYF. Written as DNA, the CDR3 is TGTGCCAGCAACAGGGGGAACTACGAGCAGTACTTC.

The rearrangement links TRBV11-2 to TRBJ1-1, with D possibly TRBD1 on 5 matching bases. The CDR3 runs to 14 residues. The V end lost 7 bases, the J end lost 4 bases, and 16 bases lay between the germline ends. Germline V gives CDR1 SGHAT, CDR2 FQNNGV. Written as DNA, the CDR3 is TGTGCCAGCACCTGGTTGGGGCCCGGCACTGAAGCTTTCTTT. Protein sequence: CASTWLGPGTEAFF.

V and J are TRBV11-3 and TRBJ1-4; 8 bases align to TRBD1. The CDR3 consists of 15 residues. Per germline, CDR1 SGHNT and CDR2 YENEEA. V was clipped by 5 bases and J by 2 bases; unmatched bases: 4. The CDR3 protein is CASSPGQGTNEKLFF. The CDR3 region has the DNA TGTGCCAGCAGCCCCGGACAGGGCACTAATGAAAAACTGTTTTTT.

The V and J genes are TRBV28 and TRBJ2-3; 11 bases are a match to TRBD2. This CDR3 has 14 amino acids. The germline gives CDR1 MDHEN, CDR2 SYDVKM. The V segment lost 5 bases and the J segment 5 bases; nucleotides outside the gene matches: 3. CDR3 DNA: TGTGCCAGCAGTACCGGGACTAGCGGAGATACGCAGTATTTT. Protein sequence: CASSTGTSGDTQYF.

Only a few counts were recorded for this clone. The V and J genes are TRBV4-1 and TRBJ1-1, with D possibly TRBD1 on 5 matching bases. CDR3 length: 17 residues. Deletions cut 1 base from V and 2 bases from J, with 17 bases between. Germline assignment: CDR1 MGHRA and CDR2 YSYEKL. The DNA for the CDR3 is TGCGCCAGCAGCCAAGTCAGGGAATTGTCTGGCAACACTGAAGCTTTCTTT. This translates into CASSQVRELSGNTEAFF.

For the CDR3, the DNA is TGTGCCAGTAGTATTGCGGGGGTCACCGGGGAGCTGTTTTTT. It is translated as CASSIAGVTGELFF. The J gene is TRBJ2-2, the V gene TRBV19, with 7 positions matching TRBD2. The CDR3 consists of 14 residues. Trimming removed 3 bases from V and 4 bases from J; junction bases left unmatched: 2. Germline CDR1 is LNHDA and CDR2 is SQIVND (reference sequence).

The CDR3 DNA sequence: TGTGCCAGCAGTCCGCAGGGACTCGAGCAGTACTTC. It encodes CASSPQGLEQYF. The chain has TRBV12-3 or TRBV12-4 and TRBJ2-7; possible D gene TRBD2, 6 bases. The CDR3 contains 12 residues. V gave up 5 bases and J gave up 6 bases, with 11 bases separating them.

This clone has a single count. The rearrangement uses TRBV18 and TRBJ2-7; 7 bases are shared with TRBD1. The V and J ends lost 3 bases and 5 bases, in that order; junction bases with no gene match: 4. Germline V lookup: CDR1 KGHSH, CDR2 LQKENI. The CDR3 consists of 13 residues. CDR3 amino acids: CASSPGQSHEQYF. For the CDR3, the DNA is TGTGCCAGCTCACCGGGACAGTCCCACGAGCAGTACTTC.

V gene TRBV14 combines with J gene TRBJ2-7; TRBD1 is a possible D gene (6 bases). V was pared by 2 bases and J by 7 bases, with 18 bases between. CDR1 is SGHDN, CDR2 FVKESK, per germline. CDR3 length: 15 residues. The CDR3 DNA is TGTGCCAGCAGCCAAACAGGGTCCAGGGAGTGGGAGCAGTACTTC. Translation: CASSQTGSREWEQYF.

As regards this clone: The same CDR3 also results from other DNA sequences found in this sample. V usage is TRBV5-6 and J usage is TRBJ1-2; 8 positions agree with TRBD1. The trim removed 2 bases at V and 2 bases at J, leaving 2 bases unmatched. The CDR3 is 14 residues long. Germline CDR1 and CDR2: SGHDT and YYEEEE. CDR3 DNA sequence: TGTGCCAGCAGCTTTGGGACAGGAAACTATGGCTACACCTTC. As protein: CASSFGTGNYGYTF.

V and J are TRBV3-1 (or the pseudogene TRBV3-2) and TRBJ2-7; 7 positions agree with TRBD2. CDR1 and CDR2 from the germline V gene are LGHDT and YNNKEL (reference sequence). After removal of 4 bases from V and 4 bases from J, the junction contained 7 bases not matched to a gene. The CDR3 sequence is 14 residues long. This CDR3 is CASSPKGRGYEQYF. The CDR3 nucleotides read TGTGCCAGCAGCCCGAAGGGGCGGGGGTACGAGCAGTACTTC.

V gene TRBV10-3 combines with J gene TRBJ1-4; D uncertain. The CDR3 is made up of 13 amino acids. The V and J ends lost 6 bases and 7 bases respectively, with 12 bases between them. Germline values: CDR1 ENHRY, CDR2 SYGVKD. The CDR3 DNA follows: TGTGCCATCAGAAATGGAGAGGGTGAAAAACTGTTTTTT. This encodes CAIRNGEGEKLFF.